Listed below are T cell receptor beta chains from one sample, sequenced in a study of Graves' ophthalmopathy and Graves' hyperthyroidism. TCRdb re-called the multiplex PCR reads through MiXCR, storing one row per CDR3 protein. This sample has almost 750,000 distinct CDR3 sequences; about 44% occur once, and the top ten carry 40% to 55%. Sequenced material: peripheral blood. All receptors derive from an adult man with Graves' ophthalmopathy. The CDR3 runs from the conserved cysteine through the conserved F or W. A D gene is named only where the DNA matches it firmly. The listing skips clone size in some rows; elsewhere it reads once, few, many or a size class.

V gene: TRBV2; clone size: few; D gene: TRBD1; J gene: TRBJ2-2; CDR3 DNA: TGTGCCAGCAGGAAGGACAGGGTGAACACCGGGGAGCTGTTTTTT; CDR3 protein: CASRKDRVNTGELFF
V gene: TRBV7-2; clone size: -; D gene: TRBD1; J gene: TRBJ1-1; CDR3 DNA: TGTGCCAGCATCCCACAGGGGATATACAACACTGAAGCTTTCTTT; CDR3 protein: CASIPQGIYNTEAFF
V gene: TRBV10-3; clone size: many; D gene: -; J gene: TRBJ1-1; CDR3 DNA: TGTGCCATCAGTGAGTCGGGGGAGGGGACTGAAGCTTTCTTT; CDR3 protein: CAISESGEGTEAFF
V gene: TRBV9; clone size: many; D gene: -; J gene: TRBJ1-2; CDR3 DNA: TGTGCCAGCAGCCCACCGAACTATGGCTACACCTTC; CDR3 protein: CASSPPNYGYTF
V gene: TRBV20-1; clone size: few; D gene: TRBD2; J gene: TRBJ2-7; CDR3 DNA: TGCAGTGCTACGATAGCGGGATCCCCCTACGAGCAGTACTTC; CDR3 protein: CSATIAGSPYEQYF
V gene: TRBV12-3/TRBV12-4; clone size: -; D gene: TRBD1; J gene: TRBJ1-4; CDR3 DNA: TGTGCCAGCAGTTTTACCGGGGGACAGGGTAACGAAAAACTGTTTTTT; CDR3 protein: CASSFTGGQGNEKLFF
V gene: TRBV20-1; clone size: -; D gene: TRBD2; J gene: TRBJ2-5; CDR3 DNA: TGCAGTGCTAGACGGGGGGGATCAGAGACCCAGTACTTC; CDR3 protein: CSARRGGSETQYF
V gene: TRBV7-3; clone size: few; D gene: TRBD1; J gene: TRBJ1-2; CDR3 DNA: TGTGCCAGCAGCTTAGCGCCCGGGACAGGGCATGGCTACACCTTC; CDR3 protein: CASSLAPGTGHGYTF
V gene: TRBV29-1; clone size: few; D gene: -; J gene: TRBJ1-4; CDR3 DNA: TGCAGCGTTGAAAGTCGGGAAAAACTGTTTTTT; CDR3 protein: CSVESREKLFF
V gene: TRBV15; clone size: many; D gene: TRBD2; J gene: TRBJ2-5; CDR3 DNA: TGTGCCACCAGCAGAGATCGAGGGACTAGCTTGGAGACCCAGTACTTC; CDR3 protein: CATSRDRGTSLETQYF
V gene: TRBV12-3/TRBV12-4; clone size: -; D gene: -; J gene: TRBJ2-7; CDR3 DNA: TGTGCCAGCAGTAGACACGAGGCCCCACACGAGCAGTACTTC; CDR3 protein: CASSRHEAPHEQYF